These 28 T cell receptor beta chains were all obtained from the same sample, sequenced in a study of cytomegalovirus exposure and HLA in healthy donors. The PCR employed 60 Vbeta primers together with 13 Jbeta primers. The protocol was immunoSEQ multiplex PCR, while the TCRdb copy is restricted to in-frame clones and leaves out a portion. Of around 200,000 clones in the sample, approximately 79% were seen once. Sample: PBMCs. These receptors all come from a man in his forties or fifties in good health and CMV-seronegative.

The chain uses TRBV9 and TRBJ2-7; D ambiguous. Germline CDR1 and CDR2: SGDLS and YYNGEE. The CDR3 covers 13 residues. The ends were cut back, 0 bases at V and 2 bases at J, with 6 bases in the middle. The chain's CDR3 is CASSVGPTYEQYF. The CDR3 nucleotides are TGTGCCAGCAGCGTAGGGCCAACCTACGAGCAGTACTTC.

V and J are TRBV6-5 and TRBJ1-5, with D possibly TRBD1 on 6 matching bases. V dropped 2 bases and J dropped 4 bases, with 6 bases sitting between them. The germline V gene encodes CDR1 MNHEY and CDR2 SVGAGI. This CDR3 has 13 amino acids. This chain's CDR3 is CASSYGQNQPQHF. The CDR3 DNA is TGTGCCAGCAGTTACGGACAGAATCAGCCCCAGCATTTT.

V usage is TRBV18 and J usage is TRBJ1-1; 9 nucleotides line up with TRBD1. Germline V gives CDR1 KGHSH, CDR2 LQKENI. The CDR3 is 14 residues long. The trim removed 5 bases at V and 2 bases at J, leaving 3 bases unmatched. The CDR3 region is CASSEGQGNTEAFF. In nucleotides, the CDR3 is TGTGCCAGCTCAGAGGGACAGGGTAACACTGAAGCTTTCTTT.

The chain joins TRBV28 to TRBJ1-2; maybe TRBD1 (5 bases). V lost 8 bases, J lost 4 bases, and 14 bases lay in between. The CDR3 loop spans 13 amino acids. In germline, CDR1 is MDHEN, CDR2 SYDVKM. The CDR3 sequence: CASHGRGPYGYTF. DNA of the CDR3: TGTGCCAGCCACGGGAGGGGACCCTATGGCTACACCTTC.

This clone was detected a few times. The V gene is TRBV5-5, the J gene TRBJ2-3; 7 bases line up with TRBD2. Trimming cost V 0 bases and J 6 bases; bases outside gene matches: 10. The germline CDR1 and CDR2 sequences are SGHKS and YYEKEE (reference sequence). The CDR3 is 16 residues long. The DNA of the CDR3 is TGTGCCAGCAGCTTGGGGTATCTAGCGGCTACGGATACGCAGTATTTT. It translates to CASSLGYLAATDTQYF.

V is TRBV28 and J is TRBJ2-2; D remains unclear. V was shortened by 8 bases and J by 1 base, with 5 bases between the two germline ends. Germline V gives CDR1 MDHEN, CDR2 SYDVKM. The CDR3 is 12 residues long. CDR3 sequence (DNA): TGTGCCAGCGGGCAGAACACCGGGGAGCTGTTTTTT. Amino acid sequence: CASGQNTGELFF.

The chain has TRBV6-5 and TRBJ1-5; perhaps TRBD1 as D (5 bases). Germline V gives CDR1 MNHEY, CDR2 SVGAGI. Trimming removed 6 bases at V and 6 bases at J, with 12 bases between. CDR3 length: 13 amino acids. CDR3 nucleotide sequence: TGTGCCAGCAGATCAGGGTTTGGTCAGCCCCAGCATTTT. It translates to CASRSGFGQPQHF.

The J gene is TRBJ2-7, the V gene TRBV28, with a possible D match to TRBD1 (5 bases). The CDR3 has 11 residues. The germline V gene has CDR1 MDHEN and CDR2 SYDVKM. V lost 5 bases, J lost 6 bases, and 8 bases lay in between. CDR3 amino acids: CASSQGGEQYF. For the CDR3, the DNA is TGTGCCAGCAGTCAGGGCGGCGAGCAGTACTTC. The full variable domain, in which reference TRBV28 and TRBJ2-7 provide the parts outside the CDR3, is DVKVTQSSRYLVKRTGEKVFLECVQDMDHENMFWYRQDPGLGLRLIYFSYDVKMKEKGDIPEGYSVSREKKERFSLILESASTNQTSMYLCASSQGGEQYFGPGTRLTVT.

V gene TRBV7-3 combines with J gene TRBJ2-3; D perhaps matches TRBD2 (6 bases). V dropped 0 bases and J dropped 3 bases, with 16 bases sitting between them. This CDR3 contains 17 residues. In germline, CDR1 is SGHTA, CDR2 FQGTGA. The CDR3 DNA sequence: TGTGCCAGCAGCTTAACGGGGCGGGGTCGAGGGACAGATACGCAGTATTTT. Its translation is CASSLTGRGRGTDTQYF.

V and J are TRBV18 and TRBJ1-1, with 7 bases identical to TRBD1. The CDR3 is made up of 15 amino acids. J was trimmed by 0 bases and V by 3 bases; bases with no gene match: 4. From germline, CDR1 is KGHSH and CDR2 LQKENI. The CDR3 DNA reads as TGTGCCAGCTCACCGGGACAGAACATGAACACTGAAGCTTTCTTT. Translated: CASSPGQNMNTEAFF.

The chain combines TRBV19 with TRBJ2-1; D is possibly TRBD2 (7 bases). Trimming stripped 7 bases from V and 10 bases from J, with 17 bases between. The CDR3 consists of 13 residues. Germline V CDR1 and CDR2: LNHDA, SQIVND (reference sequence). CDR3 nucleotides: TGTGCCAGTACCAAGGGACTACAGGGCGAGCAGTTCTTC. Residues: CASTKGLQGEQFF. The full variable domain, its missing parts supplied by reference TRBV19 and TRBJ2-1, is DGGITQSPKYLFRKEGQNVTLSCEQNLNHDAMYWYRQDPGQGLRLIYYSQIVNDFQKGDIAEGYSVSREKKESFPLTVTSAQKNPTAFYLCASTKGLQGEQFFGPGTRLTVL.

The J gene is TRBJ2-1, the V gene TRBV9; 12 bases line up with TRBD2. Germline CDR1 and CDR2: SGDLS and YYNGEE. The CDR3 loop spans 15 amino acids. Trimming took 3 bases from V and 7 from J; bases not matched to a gene: 5. The CDR3 region has the DNA TGTGCCAGCAGCGCGGGACTAGCGGGCTCTAATGAGCAGTTCTTC. It is translated as CASSAGLAGSNEQFF.

The chain carries TRBV4-2 and TRBJ1-2, with TRBD1 matching 8 bases. The V gene end was trimmed by 4 bases and the J gene end by 8 bases; junction bases not matched to a gene: 9. CDR3 length equals 14 residues. Germline V gene lookup returns CDR1 LGHNA and CDR2 YNFKEQ. The CDR3 loop reads CASSPDTGGKGYTF. The CDR3 region has the DNA TGTGCCAGCAGCCCCGATACAGGGGGTAAGGGCTACACCTTC.

This clone was observed a single time. The rearrangement uses TRBV4-2 and TRBJ1-1, with 7 positions matching TRBD1. The CDR3 length is 16 residues. V shed 2 bases, J shed 0 bases, and the junction held 6 bases outside the gene matches. The V gene's germline CDR1 is LGHNA and CDR2 YNFKEQ. Here the CDR3 reads CASSQQGVGMNTEAFF. The CDR3 DNA reads TGTGCCAGCAGCCAACAGGGGGTGGGGATGAACACTGAAGCTTTCTTT.

This chain joins TRBV5-1 and TRBJ1-4, with TRBD1 matching 7 bases. Germline values: CDR1 SGHRS, CDR2 YFSETQ. With 3 bases clipped from V and 3 bases from J, the junction kept 5 bases outside the gene matches. The CDR3 runs to 15 residues. The CDR3 DNA is TGCGCCAGCAGCTACGGGACAGATCCTAATGAAAAACTGTTTTTT. Amino acid sequence: CASSYGTDPNEKLFF.

V gene TRBV27 combines with J gene TRBJ2-2; D unresolved. CDR3 length equals 14 residues. CDR1 MNHEY and CDR2 SMNVEV come from the germline V gene (reference sequence). Trimming stripped 3 bases from V and 0 bases from J, with 5 bases between. The CDR3 reads CASSFPANTGELFF. For the CDR3, the DNA is TGTGCCAGCAGTTTCCCCGCGAACACCGGGGAGCTGTTTTTT.

The chain joins TRBV7-6 to TRBJ2-6, with a weak D call TRBD1 (5 bases). The CDR3 is made up of 15 amino acids. Trimming removed 5 bases at V and 4 bases at J, with 12 bases between. The germline V gene has CDR1 SGHVS and CDR2 FNYEAQ. The CDR3 spells CASSQQALGANVLTF. The CDR3 coding sequence is TGTGCCAGCAGCCAACAGGCTCTCGGGGCCAACGTCCTGACTTTC. Full variable domain (outside the CDR3, taken from reference TRBV7-6 and TRBJ2-6): GAGVSQSPRYKVTKRGQDVALRCDPISGHVSLYWYRQALGQGPEFLTYFNYEAQQDKSGLPNDRFSAERPEGSISTLTIQRTEQRDSAMYRCASSQQALGANVLTFGAGSRLTVL.

The genes are TRBV28 and TRBJ1-4; tentatively, D is TRBD1 (5 bases). Trimming removed 8 bases at V and 0 bases at J, with 13 bases between. The germline gives CDR1 MDHEN, CDR2 SYDVKM. This CDR3 has 15 residues. The CDR3 sequence is CASRVGGTTNEKLFF. In DNA, the CDR3 is TGTGCCAGCCGAGTCGGGGGTACAACTAATGAAAAACTGTTTTTT.

The chain joins TRBV29-1 to TRBJ2-7; the match to TRBD1 covers 10 bases. This CDR3 region has 13 residues. Germline V gene sequence: CDR1 SQVTM, CDR2 ANQGSEA. Germline trimming cut 7 bases from V and 5 bases from J; bases unmatched to any gene: 8. CDR3 sequence: CSASRDRGDEQYF. The DNA of the CDR3 is TGCAGCGCATCCCGGGACAGGGGCGACGAGCAGTACTTC.

The chain uses TRBV23-1 and TRBJ1-5; 12 bases are a match to TRBD1. TRBV23-1 carries the ORF label, with uncertain function. The V segment lost 4 bases and the J segment 0 bases; nucleotides outside the gene matches: 10. The CDR3 loop spans 19 amino acids. The CDR3 bases are TGCGCCAGCAGTCCGGGACAGGGGGCAAGCCCGTATAGCAATCAGCCCCAGCATTTT. The encoded protein is CASSPGQGASPYSNQPQHF.

The CDR3 loop reads CASSSDWSGYNYGYTF. In nucleotides, the CDR3 is TGCGCCAGCAGTTCCGATTGGTCAGGGTATAACTATGGCTACACCTTC. V and J are TRBV5-1 and TRBJ1-2; a weak D match, TRBD1 (5 bases). The CDR3 spans 16 residues. The germline CDR1 and CDR2 sequences are SGHRS and YFSETQ. V dropped 5 bases and J dropped 1 base, with 18 bases sitting between them.

The chain joins TRBV19 to TRBJ1-3, with D possibly being TRBD1 (6 bases). Looked up from germline, CDR1 is LNHDA and CDR2 is SQIVND (reference sequence). The CDR3 consists of 15 residues. V was pared by 5 bases and J by 4 bases, with 15 bases between. CDR3: CASSPGQYPGNTIYF. CDR3 DNA sequence: TGTGCCAGTAGTCCAGGACAGTACCCCGGAAACACCATATATTTT.

This clone was recorded once. This chain uses TRBV5-4 with TRBJ2-5, with D possibly being TRBD2 (6 bases). Germline-derived CDR1 and CDR2 are SGHNT and YYREEE (reference sequence). The CDR3 spans 14 residues. The germline V and J ends were trimmed by 4 bases and 2 bases, with 12 bases remaining between them. The CDR3 loop reads CASSLGGGQETQYF. CDR3 DNA: TGTGCCAGCAGCCTTGGGGGAGGTCAAGAGACCCAGTACTTC.

This chain joins TRBV30 and TRBJ2-5, with 10 bases identical to TRBD2. CDR1 and CDR2 (germline): GTSNPN, SVGIG (reference sequence). V lost 4 bases to trimming and J lost 4 bases; unmatched junction nucleotides: 9. This CDR3 has 15 residues. The CDR3: CAWISSAGGRETQYF. In DNA form, the CDR3 reads TGTGCCTGGATTTCTTCAGCGGGGGGGCGAGAGACCCAGTACTTC. Full variable domain (remainder filled in from reference TRBV30 and TRBJ2-5): SQTIHQWPATLVQPVGSPLSLECTVEGTSNPNLYWYRQAAGRGLQLLFYSVGIGQISSEVPQNLSASRPQDRQFILSSKKLLLSDSGFYLCAWISSAGGRETQYFGPGTRLLVL.

This chain links TRBV27 with TRBJ2-1; TRBD2 aligns across 8 bases. CDR1 and CDR2 (germline): MNHEY, SMNVEV (reference sequence). The CDR3 length is 18 residues. Trimming removed 2 bases from V and 4 bases from J; junction bases left unmatched: 13. CDR3 in DNA: TGTGCCAGCAGTTTAAGGGGGTCGAGCGGGAGTGGATACAATGAGCAGTTCTTC. Its translation is CASSLRGSSGSGYNEQFF.

The gene calls are TRBV7-2 and TRBJ1-1; D possibly corresponds to TRBD1 (6 bases). V shed 5 bases and J shed 4 bases, with 14 bases lying between them. CDR3 length equals 14 residues. In germline, CDR1 is SGHTA, CDR2 FQGNSA. CDR3 nucleotide sequence: TGTGCCAGCAGCCGTCGGGGGGGCTTCACTGAAGCTTTCTTT. This encodes CASSRRGGFTEAFF.

The chain has TRBV5-5 and TRBJ1-5; 8 nucleotides align to TRBD1. Losses at the gene ends were 0 bases for V and 9 bases for J; bases not matched to a gene: 5. The CDR3 is 14 amino acids. The germline V gene encodes CDR1 SGHKS and CDR2 YYEKEE (reference sequence). CDR3 bases: TGTGCCAGCAGCTTGGGACAGGGGAAGCGGCCCCAGCATTTT. This gives the protein CASSLGQGKRPQHF. Full variable domain (remainder filled in from reference TRBV5-5 and TRBJ1-5): DAGVTQSPTHLIKTRGQQVTLRCSPISGHKSVSWYQQVLGQGPQFIFQYYEKEERGRGNFPDRFSARQFPNYSSELNVNALLLGDSALYLCASSLGQGKRPQHFGDGTRLSIL.

The V gene is TRBV18, the J gene TRBJ2-7; D is undetermined. Germline-derived CDR1 and CDR2 are KGHSH and LQKENI. The length of the CDR3 is 13 residues. The ends were cut back, 3 bases at V and 2 bases at J, with 8 bases in the middle. The CDR3 spells CASSPGGTYEQYF. As DNA, the CDR3 is TGTGCCAGCTCACCCGGCGGAACCTACGAGCAGTACTTC.